This entry is about one T cell receptor (beta chain). This sample was taken from a study of cytomegalovirus exposure and HLA in healthy donors. The CDR3 spans 16 residues. Trimming took 5 bases from V and 0 from J; bases not matched to a gene: 7. CDR1 and CDR2 (germline): LNHNV, YYDKDF (reference sequence). Primers for the PCR totalled 60 Vbeta and 13 Jbeta. Authors' data handling: A later analysis counted 80 million or so unique TCR beta chains, around 12 million shared. Sequenced by immunoSEQ multiplex PCR; TCRdb stores in-frame clones only, minus some. The D gene and trimming were derived from the DNA, and the V and J assignments and clone size from that table. This sample has some 120,000 clones; more than 9% occur once, and the top ten carry just over 4.5%.

This sequence was found in a woman aged 18-29 years in good health and CMV-seropositive. The sample was PBMCs. The J gene is TRBJ2-1, the V gene TRBV15, with 7 nucleotides matching TRBD1. CDR3 bases: TGTGCCACCAGCGGACAGGACGCTGCCTCCTACAATGAGCAGTTCTTC. This codes for CATSGQDAASYNEQFF.